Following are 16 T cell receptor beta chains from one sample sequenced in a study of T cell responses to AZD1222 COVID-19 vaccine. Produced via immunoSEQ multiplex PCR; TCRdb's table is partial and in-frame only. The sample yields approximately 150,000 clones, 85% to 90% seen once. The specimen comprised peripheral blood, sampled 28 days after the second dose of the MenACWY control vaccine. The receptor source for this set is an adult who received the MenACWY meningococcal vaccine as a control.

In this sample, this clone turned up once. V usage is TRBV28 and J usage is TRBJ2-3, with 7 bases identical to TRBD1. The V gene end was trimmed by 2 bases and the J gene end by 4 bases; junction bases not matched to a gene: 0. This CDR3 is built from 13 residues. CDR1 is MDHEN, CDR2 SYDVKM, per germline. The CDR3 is CASSLQGADTQYF. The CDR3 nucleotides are TGTGCCAGCAGTTTACAGGGGGCAGATACGCAGTATTTT.

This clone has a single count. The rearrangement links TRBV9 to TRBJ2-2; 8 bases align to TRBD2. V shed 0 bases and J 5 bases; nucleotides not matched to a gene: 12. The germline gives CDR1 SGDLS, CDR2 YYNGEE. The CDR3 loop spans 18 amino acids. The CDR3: CASSVDLGAGGMTGELFF. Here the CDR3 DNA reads TGTGCCAGCAGCGTAGACCTAGGGGCGGGAGGAATGACCGGGGAGCTGTTTTTT.

The CDR3 loop reads CASSLGASGAAYNEQFF. The CDR3 DNA reads as TGCGCCAGCAGCTTGGGGGCTAGCGGGGCAGCCTACAATGAGCAGTTCTTC. The chain joins TRBV5-1 to TRBJ2-1; 9 nucleotides line up with TRBD2. The CDR3 is 17 amino acids. The V gene's germline CDR1 is SGHRS and CDR2 YFSETQ. Trimming at V came to 0 bases and at J to 2 bases, leaving 6 bases not matched to a gene.

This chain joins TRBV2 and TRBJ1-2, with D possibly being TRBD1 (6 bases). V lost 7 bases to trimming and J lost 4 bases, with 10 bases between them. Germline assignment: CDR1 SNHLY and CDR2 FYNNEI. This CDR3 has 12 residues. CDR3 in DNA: TGTGCCAGCACACAGGGCCCCTATGGCTACACCTTC. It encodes CASTQGPYGYTF.

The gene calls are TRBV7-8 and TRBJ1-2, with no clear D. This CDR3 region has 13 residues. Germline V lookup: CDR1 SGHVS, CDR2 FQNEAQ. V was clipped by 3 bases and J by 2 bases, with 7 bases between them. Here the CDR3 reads CASSFWLNYGYTF. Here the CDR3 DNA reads TGTGCCAGCAGCTTTTGGTTAAACTATGGCTACACCTTC. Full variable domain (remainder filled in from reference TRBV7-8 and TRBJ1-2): GAGVSQSPRYKVAKRGQDVALRCDPISGHVSLFWYQQALGQGPEFLTYFQNEAQLDKSGLPSDRFFAERPEGSVSTLKIQRTQQEDSAVYLCASSFWLNYGYTFGSGTRLTVV.

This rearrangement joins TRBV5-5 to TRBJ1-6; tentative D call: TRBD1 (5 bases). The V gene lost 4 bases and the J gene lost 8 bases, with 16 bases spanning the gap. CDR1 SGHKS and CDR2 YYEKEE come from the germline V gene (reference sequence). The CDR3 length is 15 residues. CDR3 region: CASSQTSGTYSPLHF. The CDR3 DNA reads TGTGCCAGCAGCCAGACATCCGGGACTTATTCACCCCTCCACTTT.

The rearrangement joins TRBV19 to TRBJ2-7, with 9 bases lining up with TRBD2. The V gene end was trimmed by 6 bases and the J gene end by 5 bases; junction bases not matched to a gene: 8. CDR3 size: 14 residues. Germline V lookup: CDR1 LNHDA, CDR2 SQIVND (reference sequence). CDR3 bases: TGTGCCAGTAGCTTTTCTAGCGGGACGGACGAGCAGTACTTC. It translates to CASSFSSGTDEQYF.

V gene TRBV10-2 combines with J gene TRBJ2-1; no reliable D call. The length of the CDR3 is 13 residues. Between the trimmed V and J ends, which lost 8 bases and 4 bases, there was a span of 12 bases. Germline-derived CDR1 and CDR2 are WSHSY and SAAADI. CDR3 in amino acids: CASGESQYNEQFF. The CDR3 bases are TGCGCCAGCGGCGAGAGCCAGTACAATGAGCAGTTCTTC.

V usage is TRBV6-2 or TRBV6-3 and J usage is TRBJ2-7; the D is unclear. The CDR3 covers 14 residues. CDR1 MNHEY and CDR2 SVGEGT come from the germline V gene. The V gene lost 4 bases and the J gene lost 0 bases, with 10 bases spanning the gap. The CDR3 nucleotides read TGTGCCAGCAGTTTGCTAAGGCTCTCCTACGAGCAGTACTTC. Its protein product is CASSLLRLSYEQYF.

CDR3 bases: TGTGCCAGCAGCTTAAATGACGGACACTTTGGGGGCTACACCTTC. It translates to CASSLNDGHFGGYTF. The chain combines TRBV7-3 with TRBJ1-2; a possible D gene is TRBD1 (5 bases). Germline lookup yields CDR1 SGHTA and CDR2 FQGTGA. Trimming took 1 base from V and 8 from J, leaving 17 bases between them. The CDR3 has 15 amino acids. Based on the CDR3 plus reference TRBV7-3 and TRBJ1-2, the full variable domain is GAGVSQTPSNKVTEKGKYVELRCDPISGHTALYWYRQSLGQGPEFLIYFQGTGAADDSGLPNDRFFAVRPEGSVSTLKIQRTERGDSAVYLCASSLNDGHFGGYTFGSGTRLTVV.

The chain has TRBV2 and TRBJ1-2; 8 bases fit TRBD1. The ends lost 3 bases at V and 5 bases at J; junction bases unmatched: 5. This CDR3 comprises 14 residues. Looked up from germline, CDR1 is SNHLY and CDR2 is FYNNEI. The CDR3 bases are TGTGCCAGCAGTGATCAGGGGACAGGATATGGCTACACCTTC. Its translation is CASSDQGTGYGYTF.

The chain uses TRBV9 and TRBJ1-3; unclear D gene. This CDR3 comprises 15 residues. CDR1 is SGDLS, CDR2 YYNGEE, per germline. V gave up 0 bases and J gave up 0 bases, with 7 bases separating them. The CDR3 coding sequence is TGTGCCAGCAGCGTAGGGTATTACTCTGGAAACACCATATATTTT. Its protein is CASSVGYYSGNTIYF.

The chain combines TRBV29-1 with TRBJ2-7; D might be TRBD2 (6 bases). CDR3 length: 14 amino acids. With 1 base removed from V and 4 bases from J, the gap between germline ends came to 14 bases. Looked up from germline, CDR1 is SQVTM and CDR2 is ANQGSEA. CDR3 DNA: TGCAGCGTTGAAGGGGGGGTAGGAAAATACGAGCAGTACTTC. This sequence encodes CSVEGGVGKYEQYF.

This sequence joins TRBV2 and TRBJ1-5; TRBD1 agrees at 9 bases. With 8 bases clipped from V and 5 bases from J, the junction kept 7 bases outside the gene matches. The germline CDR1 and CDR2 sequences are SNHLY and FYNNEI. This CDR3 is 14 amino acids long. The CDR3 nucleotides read TGTGCCAGCGTACCGGGACAGGGATATCAGCCCCAGCATTTT. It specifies CASVPGQGYQPQHF.

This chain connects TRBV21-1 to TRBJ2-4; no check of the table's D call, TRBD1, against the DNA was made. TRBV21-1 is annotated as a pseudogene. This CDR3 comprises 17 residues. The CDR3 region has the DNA TGTGCCAGCAGCAAATTTGTGACAGGGCAAACCAAAAACATTCAGTACTTC. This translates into CASSKFVTGQTKNIQYF.

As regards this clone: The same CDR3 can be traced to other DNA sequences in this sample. CDR3 amino acids: CASSQGTANTEAFF. DNA of the CDR3: TGTGCCAGCAGCCAAGGTACGGCGAACACTGAAGCTTTCTTT. The chain is built from TRBV3-1 (or the pseudogene TRBV3-2) and TRBJ1-1; D is undetermined. The CDR3 runs to 14 residues. Germline values: CDR1 LGHDT, CDR2 YNNKEL (reference sequence). V was cut by 1 base and J by 1 base, with 7 bases left in between.